This T cell receptor beta chain was sequenced for a study of T-cell memory formation after mild COVID-19. General study points: Confirmation of SARS-CoV-2 specificity was lacking for second-wave clones peaking day 37. Chiefly within CM and EM were the contracting CD4+ clones; CD8+ ones were within EMRA. Pre-infection memory showed some responding clones, and this suggested that cross-reactive memory joined.

The germline V gene encodes CDR1 SGHTA and CDR2 FQGNSA. The CDR3 extends over 13 amino acids. Trimming shortened V by 5 bases and J by 2 bases, and 8 bases separated the two germline ends. This clonotype showed up many times. Its target is not known. Via MiXCR, TCRdb re-called the 5' RACE reads, giving one row per CDR3 protein. Counted here are some 320,000 distinct CDR3 sequences, approximately 16% occurring once; the ten biggest clones make up 20% to 25%. The V gene is TRBV7-2, the J gene TRBJ2-3; D is ambiguous. Sequenced: PBMCs or a T cell subset sorted from them (not recorded which). The receptor comes from a man aged 18 to 29 who had mild COVID-19 (a few samples of this study predate the infection). Cell type and time point are not known. The CDR3 DNA reads TGTGCCAGCAGCCCGCCGTACACAGATACGCAGTATTTT. It yields the protein CASSPPYTDTQYF.